The T cell receptor beta chain described here comes from a study of blood T cell repertoires in COVID-19. This CDR3 region has 14 residues. The V gene's germline CDR1 is SGHVS and CDR2 FNYEAQ. V shed 1 base and J shed 6 bases, with 10 bases lying between them. Data came from immunoSEQ multiplex PCR; TCRdb stores just in-frame clones and leaves some out. Of some 300,000 clones in the sample, just under 85% were seen once. The receptor was isolated from a woman aged 50 to 60 with active or convalescent COVID-19. V is TRBV7-6 and J is TRBJ2-1; D possibly corresponds to TRBD1 (5 bases). The specimen was peripheral blood. CDR3 protein: CASSLGAGINEQFF. CDR3 coding DNA: TGTGCCAGCAGCTTAGGGGCAGGGATCAATGAGCAGTTCTTC.